A selection of T cell receptor beta chains follows, all from one sample in a study of cytomegalovirus exposure and HLA in healthy donors. Assay: immunoSEQ multiplex PCR; the TCRdb copy retains only in-frame clones and omits some. The repertoire holds 75,000 to 95,000 clones, about 80% seen once, with about 3.1% in the top ten. The sample was PBMCs. All receptors come from a man between 50 and 59 years old in good health and CMV-seronegative. Both conserved end residues are part of each CDR3. D genes are given only for firm matches.

v_call	j_call	d_call	cdr3_aa
TRBV5-1	TRBJ1-1	NA	CASGPGQTNTEAFF
TRBV28	TRBJ2-1	NA	CASSPRVKGYNEQFF
TRBV30	TRBJ2-5	NA	CAWRSGGGWRETQYF
TRBV4-1	TRBJ2-5	TRBD1	CASSEGAGNTGAQYF
TRBV6-1	TRBJ1-2	TRBD1	CASSVSTGTGNYGYTF
TRBV27	TRBJ1-6	NA	CASSRQSYNSPLHF
TRBV25-1	TRBJ1-4	NA	CASSPSRRGRDEKLFF
TRBV13	TRBJ2-2	TRBD2	CASSFAGRSGGLFF
TRBV30	TRBJ1-3	NA	CAWGHDGNTIYF
TRBV28	TRBJ1-5	NA	CASSFIRNNQPQHF
TRBV2	TRBJ1-6	NA	CASSERSRVNSPLHF
TRBV5-1	TRBJ2-5	TRBD2	CASSSRGGETQYF
TRBV6-5	TRBJ2-7	TRBD1	CASSETGTGGYEQYF
TRBV5-8	TRBJ1-3	NA	CASRFGGAAGNTIYF
TRBV19	NA	TRBD2	CASSLAGGLSYEQYF
TRBV30	TRBJ2-1	NA	CAWSVQYNEQFF
TRBV30	TRBJ1-5	TRBD1	CAWSLRGEQPQHF
TRBV5-4	TRBJ2-7	TRBD2	CASSRPGLGSPYEQYF
TRBV28	TRBJ1-2	TRBD1	CASSGDSPYGYTF
TRBV15	TRBJ2-7	NA	CATSATLRGEQYF
TRBV5-1	TRBJ2-2	NA	CASSLDGNTGELFF
TRBV27	TRBJ1-5	TRBD1	CASSRGGTGSNQPQHF
TRBV28	TRBJ2-7	TRBD2	CASSEGLAGGASSYEQYF
TRBV5-6	TRBJ1-2	NA	CASSWRGAASVGGYTF
TRBV5-1	TRBJ2-5	NA	CASSLAVKGGTETQYF
TRBV6-1	TRBJ1-5	NA	CASSGQDNSNQPQHF
TRBV7-9	TRBJ1-1	NA	CASRPWGGRNTEAFF
TRBV6-5	NA	NA	CASSRQSHTYEQYF
TRBV19	TRBJ2-3	NA	CASSLQASTDTQYF
TRBV6-1	TRBJ1-4	NA	CASSEAGRGKEKLFF
TRBV29-1	TRBJ2-7	NA	CSVANFEQYF